Listed here are 32 T cell receptor beta chains from one sample, sequenced in a study of T cell repertoires in cytomegalovirus infection. TCRdb fed the reads into MiXCR, producing one record per CDR3 protein. The sample yields about 490,000 distinct CDR3 sequences, about 30% seen once. The sample was PBMCs. These receptors were collected from a human donor in good health (CMV status not recorded). Some clones in this sample may be carry-over from other donors' samples.

CDR3 DNA sequence: TGTGCCAGCAGTTTAAAGGGTGGGGCAGGGGGCAACGAGCAGTACTTC. This codes for CASSLKGGAGGNEQYF. The genes are TRBV28 and TRBJ2-7; 8 positions agree with TRBD1. Germline trimming cut 2 bases from V and 5 bases from J; bases unmatched to any gene: 11. In germline, CDR1 is MDHEN, CDR2 SYDVKM. The CDR3 spans 16 residues.

This chain uses TRBV7-2 with TRBJ2-2; TRBD2 might be the D (6 bases). V was shortened by 3 bases and J by 0 bases, with 20 bases between the two germline ends. This CDR3 comprises 19 residues. Germline V CDR1 and CDR2: SGHTA, FQGNSA. CDR3 in amino acids: CASSFDPASGEANTGELFF. The CDR3 DNA reads as TGTGCCAGCAGCTTTGATCCCGCATCGGGGGAGGCGAACACCGGGGAGCTGTTTTTT.

This chain joins TRBV30 and TRBJ1-4, with D possibly matching TRBD1 (5 bases). CDR1 is GTSNPN and CDR2 is SVGIG in the germline V gene (reference sequence). The CDR3 spans 14 residues. The V and J ends lost 1 base and 5 bases respectively, with 11 bases between them. CDR3 bases: TGTGCCTGGAGTGGGACATTTGGAAATGAAAAACTGTTTTTT. As protein: CAWSGTFGNEKLFF. Complete variable domain (other parts from reference TRBV30 and TRBJ1-4): SQTIHQWPATLVQPVGSPLSLECTVEGTSNPNLYWYRQAAGRGLQLLFYSVGIGQISSEVPQNLSASRPQDRQFILSSKKLLLSDSGFYLCAWSGTFGNEKLFFGSGTQLSVL.

This clonotype was recorded many times. The chain carries TRBV7-9 and TRBJ2-5; 13 bases align to TRBD2. Germline values: CDR1 SEHNR, CDR2 FQNEAQ (reference sequence). V was pared by 2 bases and J by 1 base, with 4 bases of the junction left unmatched. The CDR3 is made up of 17 amino acids. The CDR3 bases are TGTGCCAGCAGCTTATGGACTAGCGGGAGAGGCCAAGAGACCCAGTACTTC. This translates into CASSLWTSGRGQETQYF.

The sample holds many counts of this clonotype. V usage is TRBV7-9 and J usage is TRBJ1-1; D is uncertain. The CDR3 has 16 amino acids. Germline CDR1 SEHNR, CDR2 FQNEAQ (reference sequence). V shed 6 bases and J shed 0 bases, with 17 bases lying between them. DNA of the CDR3: TGTGCCAGCAGGGGAGTCCCCGGGGTGATGAACACTGAAGCTTTCTTT. Its protein product is CASRGVPGVMNTEAFF.

The V call is TRBV11-2, the J call TRBJ1-4, with 9 bases matching TRBD1. Germline loops: CDR1 SGHAT, CDR2 FQNNGV. The CDR3 runs to 14 residues. V shed 5 bases and J 8 bases; nucleotides not matched to a gene: 6. CDR3 in DNA: TGTGCCAGCAGCCAGGACAGGGGCGTCGAAAAACTGTTTTTT. As protein: CASSQDRGVEKLFF.

There are a few counts of this clonotype. CDR3 sequence: CASSSGRGQETQYF. The CDR3 DNA reads as TGCGCCAGCAGCTCAGGCAGGGGGCAAGAGACCCAGTACTTC. The chain joins TRBV5-1 to TRBJ2-5; 7 bases are a match to TRBD1. The length of the CDR3 is 14 residues. From germline, CDR1 is SGHRS and CDR2 YFSETQ. V shed 3 bases and J 2 bases; nucleotides not matched to a gene: 4.

This chain uses TRBV6-8 with TRBJ1-2; D ambiguous. The germline gives CDR1 MNHGY, CDR2 SAAAGT. This CDR3 region has 15 residues. Trimming left V 6 bases short and J 0 bases short, with 14 bases between. The CDR3 region is CASRLQMTPNYGYTF. DNA of the CDR3: TGTGCCAGCAGATTACAAATGACTCCTAACTATGGCTACACCTTC.

This clonotype was seen a few times. This chain connects TRBV6-2 or TRBV6-3 to TRBJ2-3, with D possibly TRBD2 on 6 matching bases. Trimming left V 5 bases short and J 7 bases short, with 16 bases between. The CDR3 has 14 residues. Germline V gives CDR1 MNHEY, CDR2 SVGEGT. The CDR3 sequence is CASSPTGLSNTQYF. DNA of the CDR3: TGTGCCAGCAGTCCCACGGGACTCTCGAATACGCAGTATTTT.

There are a few counts of this clonotype. V and J are TRBV6-1 and TRBJ2-2; TRBD1 matches 8 bases. Unmatched junction bases numbered 2, after V lost 4 bases and J lost 4 bases. The CDR3 spans 14 residues. The germline CDR1 and CDR2 sequences are MNHNS and SASEGT. The chain's CDR3 is CASSGTGSTGELFF. The CDR3 DNA is TGTGCCAGCAGTGGGACAGGGAGCACCGGGGAGCTGTTTTTT.

This chain links TRBV7-9 with TRBJ1-1; D may be TRBD1 (6 bases). Trimming stripped 6 bases from V and 11 bases from J, with 13 bases between. CDR3 length equals 11 residues. Germline CDR1 SEHNR, CDR2 FQNEAQ (reference sequence). CDR3 amino acids: CASSLGQWAFF. In DNA, the CDR3 is TGTGCCAGCAGTCTAGGACAGTGGGCTTTCTTT.

The J gene is TRBJ2-7, the V gene TRBV20-1; D is possibly TRBD2 (6 bases). The CDR3 sequence is 13 residues long. Trimming pared 3 bases from V and 0 bases from J, leaving 9 bases between. The germline V gene has CDR1 DFQATT and CDR2 SNEGSKA (reference sequence). CDR3 amino acids: CSASGTGSYEQYF. Here the CDR3 DNA reads TGCAGTGCTAGCGGGACTGGCTCCTACGAGCAGTACTTC.

In this sample, this clonotype turned up many times. This chain links TRBV7-3 with TRBJ1-1; D remains unclear. This CDR3 is 14 amino acids long. From germline, CDR1 is SGHTA and CDR2 FQGTGA. Trimming removed 4 bases at V and 3 bases at J, with 12 bases between. CDR3 nucleotides: TGTGCCAGCAGCTCGAGCCTATCGGACACTGAAGCTTTCTTT. This encodes CASSSSLSDTEAFF. Variable domain in full (rest from reference TRBV7-3 and TRBJ1-1): GAGVSQTPSNKVTEKGKYVELRCDPISGHTALYWYRQSLGQGPEFLIYFQGTGAADDSGLPNDRFFAVRPEGSVSTLKIQRTERGDSAVYLCASSSSLSDTEAFFGQGTRLTVV.

The chain carries TRBV28 and TRBJ2-3, with D possibly TRBD1 on 6 matching bases. Germline lookup yields CDR1 MDHEN and CDR2 SYDVKM. Trimming pared 6 bases from V and 3 bases from J, leaving 10 bases between. This CDR3 comprises 13 residues. The CDR3, as DNA: TGTGCCAGCAGGCGTACAGGGACAGATACGCAGTATTTT. It specifies CASRRTGTDTQYF. Drawing the rest from reference TRBV28 and TRBJ2-3, the complete variable domain is DVKVTQSSRYLVKRTGEKVFLECVQDMDHENMFWYRQDPGLGLRLIYFSYDVKMKEKGDIPEGYSVSREKKERFSLILESASTNQTSMYLCASRRTGTDTQYFGPGTRLTVL.

The chain has TRBV19 and TRBJ1-5; D might be TRBD1 (5 bases). Trimming took off 2 bases at V and 0 bases at J, with 14 bases between the two ends. Germline V gives CDR1 LNHDA, CDR2 SQIVND (reference sequence). The CDR3 is 17 amino acids. CDR3 region: CASSILGTANSNQPQHF. CDR3 sequence (DNA): TGTGCCAGTAGTATATTGGGGACGGCTAATAGCAATCAGCCCCAGCATTTT.

The V call is TRBV24-1, the J call TRBJ2-2, with D possibly matching TRBD1 (5 bases). CDR1 KGHDR and CDR2 SFDVKD come from the germline V gene. Trimming shortened V by 8 bases and J by 6 bases, and 15 bases separated the two germline ends. This CDR3 is 14 amino acids long. This CDR3 is CATKGPAPPGELFF. DNA for the CDR3: TGTGCCACCAAGGGGCCGGCCCCCCCCGGGGAGCTGTTTTTT.

V is TRBV6-1 and J is TRBJ2-5; D not certain. The CDR3 runs to 13 residues. The germline gives CDR1 MNHNS, CDR2 SASEGT. Trimming took 3 bases from V and 5 from J, leaving 10 bases between them. CDR3 coding DNA: TGTGCCAGCAGTGATTACGTCCTCGAGACCCAGTACTTC. The encoded protein is CASSDYVLETQYF.

This clonotype was observed at least ten times. The rearrangement uses TRBV7-6 and TRBJ2-6; maybe TRBD1 (6 bases). The CDR3 contains 18 residues. CDR1 is SGHVS and CDR2 is FNYEAQ in the germline V gene. V lost 2 bases and J 1 base, leaving 15 bases between the germline ends. CDR3 sequence (DNA): TGTGCCAGCAGCTTAAGTCGGTTAGGGGGATCTGGGGCCAACGTCCTGACTTTC. Translating gives CASSLSRLGGSGANVLTF.

This chain uses TRBV6-2 or TRBV6-3 with TRBJ2-1, with 11 bases lining up with TRBD2. CDR1 and CDR2 from the germline V gene are MNHEY and SVGEGT. The CDR3 loop spans 17 amino acids. J was trimmed by 0 bases and V by 4 bases; bases with no gene match: 5. CDR3 amino acids: CASSWVLAGDSYNEQFF. Written as DNA, the CDR3 is TGTGCCAGCAGTTGGGTACTAGCGGGAGACTCCTACAATGAGCAGTTCTTC.

This clonotype was counted between two and nine times. J is TRBJ1-4 and V is TRBV28; 9 bases match TRBD1. Germline CDR1 MDHEN, CDR2 SYDVKM. The CDR3 runs 15 residues. J lost 8 bases, V lost 6 bases, and 10 bases had no gene match. This CDR3 reads CASRGGTGFREKLFF. CDR3 DNA sequence: TGTGCCAGCAGGGGGGGGACAGGGTTTCGAGAAAAACTGTTTTTT.

J is TRBJ1-2 and V is TRBV12-3 or TRBV12-4; D gene uncertain. The CDR3 loop spans 13 amino acids. Trimming removed 10 bases at V and 6 bases at J, with 18 bases between. The CDR3 loop reads CATRTRPINGYTF. The CDR3 coding sequence is TGTGCCACCCGGACTCGACCTATTAATGGCTACACCTTC.

This clonotype appeared many times. The chain couples TRBV11-2 to TRBJ2-2; D is possibly TRBD2 (6 bases). Germline loops: CDR1 SGHAT, CDR2 FQNNGV. This CDR3 has 16 amino acids. The germline V and J ends were trimmed by 7 bases and 8 bases, with 23 bases remaining between them. CDR3 sequence reads: CASTQGRDARLGELFF. Here the CDR3 DNA reads TGTGCCAGCACCCAAGGGCGGGACGCCCGTCTGGGGGAGCTGTTTTTT.

This clonotype was counted once. In nucleotides, the CDR3 is TGTGCCAGCAGCCCGTGGACAAACACCGGGGAGCTGTTTTTT. Amino acid sequence: CASSPWTNTGELFF. The chain combines TRBV5-5 with TRBJ2-2; D possibly corresponds to TRBD1 (5 bases). This CDR3 is 14 amino acids long. V gave up 4 bases and J gave up 2 bases, with 9 bases separating them. Germline lookup yields CDR1 SGHKS and CDR2 YYEKEE (reference sequence).

Turning to this clonotype: The missing conserved phenylalanine or tryptophan at the end of this CDR3 makes a read error likely. The chain couples TRBV5-5 to TRBJ1-2; D remains ambiguous. CDR3 length: 16 amino acids. The V gene lost 2 bases and the J gene lost 2 bases, with 16 bases spanning the gap. CDR1 and CDR2 from the germline V gene are SGHKS and YYEKEE (reference sequence). CDR3 amino acids: CASSFPTGQENYGYTS. DNA for the CDR3: TGTGCCAGCAGCTTTCCCACCGGGCAGGAAAACTATGGCTACACCTCC.

This clonotype has at least ten counts. V usage is TRBV27 and J usage is TRBJ1-3; D might be TRBD1 (5 bases). With 5 bases removed from V and 1 base from J, the gap between germline ends came to 9 bases. The CDR3 contains 14 residues. Germline V gene sequence: CDR1 MNHEY, CDR2 SMNVEV (reference sequence). The DNA for the CDR3 is TGTGCCAGCAGTGGGCAGGGTTCTGGAAACACCATATATTTT. It translates to CASSGQGSGNTIYF.

This chain links TRBV25-1 with TRBJ2-3; 7 bases are a match to TRBD2. Per germline, CDR1 MGHDK and CDR2 SYGVNS. V lost 3 bases, J lost 8 bases, and 11 bases stayed unmatched. The CDR3 has 15 amino acids. The chain's CDR3 is CASSEAGVPSGTQYF. The DNA of the CDR3 is TGTGCCAGCAGTGAGGCGGGAGTCCCATCTGGTACGCAGTATTTT.

This clonotype was picked up a small number of times. The genes are TRBV6-5 and TRBJ2-7; 7 bases map to TRBD2. The ends lost 1 base at V and 6 bases at J; junction bases unmatched: 3. The germline gives CDR1 MNHEY, CDR2 SVGAGI. The CDR3 is 13 residues long. Written as DNA, the CDR3 is TGTGCCAGCAGTTACTTCGGGGGGTCCGAGCAGTACTTC. Protein product: CASSYFGGSEQYF.

The chain has TRBV10-3 and TRBJ1-5, with D uncertain. The CDR3 covers 20 residues. V gave up 3 bases and J gave up 1 base, with 25 bases separating them. Germline CDR1 and CDR2: ENHRY and SYGVKD. This CDR3 is CAISEALLVTSALSNQPQHF. DNA for the CDR3: TGTGCCATCAGTGAAGCCTTATTAGTCACATCCGCTTTGAGCAATCAGCCCCAGCATTTT.

This clonotype was observed a handful of times. The J gene is TRBJ1-1, the V gene TRBV12-5, with 7 positions matching TRBD1. CDR3 length: 13 amino acids. Trimming took 7 bases from V and 4 from J; bases not matched to a gene: 6. Germline V lookup: CDR1 LGHNT, CDR2 FRNRAP. DNA for the CDR3: TGTGCTAGTGTGAGACAGGGATTCACTGAAGCTTTCTTT. It translates to CASVRQGFTEAFF.

This chain links TRBV10-3 with TRBJ2-2; 8 bases map to TRBD1. The V gene end was trimmed by 6 bases and the J gene end by 6 bases; junction bases not matched to a gene: 3. The CDR3 runs to 13 residues. The germline V gene has CDR1 ENHRY and CDR2 SYGVKD. The CDR3 reads CAIRPQGAGELFF. The CDR3 DNA is TGTGCCATCAGGCCACAGGGGGCCGGGGAGCTGTTTTTT.

CDR3 in amino acids: CSAEDTLAGRSYEQYF. The CDR3 DNA follows: TGCAGTGCTGAAGACACCCTAGCTGGCCGCTCCTACGAGCAGTACTTC. The chain links TRBV20-1 to TRBJ2-7, with a tentative D call TRBD2 (5 bases). Trimming shortened V by 5 bases and J by 0 bases, and 20 bases separated the two germline ends. The germline V gene has CDR1 DFQATT and CDR2 SNEGSKA (reference sequence). This CDR3 has 16 residues.

This chain links TRBV19 with TRBJ1-5, with D tentatively TRBD1 (6 bases). CDR1 is LNHDA, CDR2 SQIVND, per germline (reference sequence). V lost 6 bases, J lost 0 bases, and 24 bases lay in between. The CDR3 runs to 19 residues. CDR3 sequence reads: CASRKKTGRVINSNQPQHF. The CDR3 nucleotides read TGTGCCAGTAGAAAGAAAACAGGGAGAGTTATTAATAGCAATCAGCCCCAGCATTTT. The variable domain in full, with the rest retrieved from reference TRBV19 and TRBJ1-5, is DGGITQSPKYLFRKEGQNVTLSCEQNLNHDAMYWYRQDPGQGLRLIYYSQIVNDFQKGDIAEGYSVSREKKESFPLTVTSAQKNPTAFYLCASRKKTGRVINSNQPQHFGDGTRLSIL.